A selection of T cell receptor beta chains follows, all from one sample in a study of blood T cell repertoires in COVID-19. Here immunoSEQ multiplex PCR was the method, and the copy in TCRdb shows in-frame clones only, minus some. The sample carries 250,000 to 300,000 clones, about four fifths recorded once. Sequencing was done on a sample of PBMCs or T cells enriched from blood (not recorded which). Every receptor here comes from a middle-aged man who had been exposed to COVID-19. CDR3s include the opening cysteine and the closing phenylalanine or tryptophan. The D gene is left open where the match is weak. The size entry is marked missing in some rows and otherwise reads once, few, many or a size class.

v_gene	d_gene	abundance	j_gene	CDR3nt	CDR3aa
TRBV2	NA	few	TRBJ2-3	TGTGCCAGCAGGAGGGCGGCAGATACGCAGTATTTT	CASRRAADTQYF
TRBV7-9	NA	few	TRBJ2-1	TGTGCCAGCAGCCACCTAGACCCGAAAAAGAACAATGAGCAGTTCTTC	CASSHLDPKKNNEQFF
TRBV18	NA	NA	TRBJ2-7	TGTGCCAGCTCACCCGGCCTTCGGGGTGGCGAGCAGTACTTC	CASSPGLRGGEQYF
TRBV9	NA	NA	TRBJ2-3	TGTGCCAGCAGCGACGTAGTAGATACGCAGTATTTT	CASSDVVDTQYF
TRBV15	NA	NA	TRBJ1-1	TGTGCCACCAGCAGAGGGACAGCACGCGAAGCTTTCTTT	CATSRGTAREAFF
TRBV19	TRBD2	NA	TRBJ2-2	TGTGCCAGTAATGTAGCGGGATTATCCCCCACCGGGAGGGAGCTGTTTTTT	CASNVAGLSPTGRELFF
TRBV11-3	TRBD1	NA	TRBJ1-1	TGTGCCAGCAGCTCAACTATCAGGGGGCAGACTGAAGCTTTCTTT	CASSSTIRGQTEAFF
TRBV2	TRBD2	once	TRBJ2-7	TGTGCCAGCAGTGAAGCAGGGCGGGGAGGGTCCTACGAGCAGTACTTC	CASSEAGRGGSYEQYF
TRBV3-1/TRBV3-2	TRBD1	NA	TRBJ2-7	TGTGCCAGCAGCTTGACCGGGACAGAGTACGAGCAGTACTTC	CASSLTGTEYEQYF
TRBV11-2	TRBD1	NA	TRBJ1-5	TGTGCCAGCAGCTTAGGAACCGCATACAGGGGAAATCAGCCCCAGCATTTT	CASSLGTAYRGNQPQHF
TRBV12-3/TRBV12-4	NA	NA	TRBJ2-1	TGTGCCAGCAGTCCTGGAGTAAATGAGCAGTTCTTC	CASSPGVNEQFF
TRBV3-1/TRBV3-2	TRBD1	NA	TRBJ1-3	TGTGCCAGCAGCCGACAGGGGAAATCTGCGGGAAACACCATATATTTT	CASSRQGKSAGNTIYF
TRBV7-8	NA	NA	TRBJ1-4	TGTGCCAGCAGCTTAGACAGGAACGGAAAACTGTTTTTT	CASSLDRNGKLFF
TRBV5-6	TRBD1	many	TRBJ2-1	TGTGCCAGCAGCTTAACCGGGACAGGGACGGTGAATGAGCAGTTCTTC	CASSLTGTGTVNEQFF
TRBV10-3	NA	NA	TRBJ1-1	TGTGCCACACAGGGCGGGGGCGGGAGTCTTGAAGCTTTCTTT	CATQGGGGSLEAFF
TRBV18	NA	NA	TRBJ2-7	TGTGCCAGCTCACCTGACTATCGAGCTAGGGAGCAGTACTTC	CASSPDYRAREQYF
TRBV4-1	TRBD1	NA	TRBJ2-7	TGCGCCAGCAGCCAAGAACCCACGACAGGGATCGGGTCCTACGAGCAGTACTTC	CASSQEPTTGIGSYEQYF
TRBV2	NA	NA	TRBJ2-7	TGTGCCAGCACCCAGGACAACTACGAGCAGTACTTC	CASTQDNYEQYF
TRBV5-1	NA	NA	TRBJ2-3	TGCGCCAGCAGCTTGATTAGCGTCACAGATACGCAGTATTTT	CASSLISVTDTQYF
TRBV5-1	NA	once	TRBJ2-1	TGCGCCAGCAGCTTGGGGGACATTTACAATGAGCAGTTCTTC	CASSLGDIYNEQFF
TRBV13	TRBD2	NA	TRBJ2-3	TGTGCCAGCAGCTCCCCCGTAGGACTAGCGGTCACAGATACGCAGTATTTT	CASSSPVGLAVTDTQYF
TRBV14	NA	NA	TRBJ2-1	TGTGCCAGCAGCCAAGGTCGCAGGGGTGAGCAGTTCTTC	CASSQGRRGEQFF